This TCR beta chain was obtained from a study of cytomegalovirus exposure and HLA in healthy donors (dated by TCRdb to about 2017). Regarding the study in general: An earlier analysis of about 530 of the donors reported 276 Gb of sequence data and around 100 million unique TCR beta sequences obtained from about 200 million T cells. Every repertoire in the discovery cohort had been generated on one and the same sequencing platform. Because of strong linkage in the cohort, five DR-DQ haplotypes were treated as single units for association and clustering. Using immunosequencing, the study profiled T cell repertoires from 666 subjects and related those repertoires to cytomegalovirus serostatus. The later analysis used no new phenotypic data to find candidate immune exposures, relying instead on TCR beta sequences and their occurrence across donors. In a later analysis, previously published TCR beta repertoires from 550 to 750 donors were re-analyzed and high-resolution HLA genotyping was added so that TCR occurrence patterns could be studied. Around 320 gigabases of sequencing data and tens of millions of unique TCR sequences were included in an early release covering about 700 HLA-typed donors. Among around 400 genotyped donors of the cohort, an average of 235,054 unique TCR beta nucleotide sequences were sequenced per donor, roughly 20% of them non-productive. The study was designed to test whether signatures of past pathogen exposure could be identified by cataloging public T cell receptors. An earlier analysis of roughly 580 of the donors used high-throughput TCR beta sequencing to judge whether each TCR beta V gene segment behaved as functional or pseudogenic. Typing coverage differed by locus: A, B, C, DRB1 and DQB1 were typed in roughly 620-640 donors, DQA1 in approximately 520, DPA1 in approximately 610, and DPB1 in 400 to 490. To predict cytomegalovirus infection status, the study brought together high-throughput TCR immunosequencing, statistical association of individual TCRs with disease status, and machine learning. Donor age, sex, ethnicity and CMV serostatus were compiled together with the repertoire data. A later genetic analysis took genome-wide SNP genotypes for about 55% of the roughly 700 donors and used that subset as a discovery cohort. In addition to the first cohort of 666 subjects, a separate validation cohort of 120 different subjects was used. HLA typing included class I and class II loci at four-digit resolution. Among the 398 genotyped donors, about 85% belonged to the genetic ancestry cluster associated with self-reported Caucasian donors.

Libraries came from the immunoSEQ multiplex PCR assay. For the multiplex PCR, a mixture combining 60 forward primers for TCR Vbeta segments and 13 reverse primers for TCR Jbeta segments was used. The CDR3 region of rearranged TCR beta genes was amplified from genomic DNA with a multiplex PCR assay. Amplified TCR beta libraries were sequenced as 87-base-pair reads on the Illumina HiSeq System. In the authors' own workflow: A later analysis tallied 70 million to 100 million unique TCR beta chains across the 700 or so repertoires, and some 10 million of those chains were shared by two or more donors. Raw reads were error-corrected and collapsed into unique sequences by a nearest-neighbor algorithm in which closely related sequences were merged to remove PCR and sequencing errors. CDR3 sequences were aligned to IMGT reference sequences to assign V, D and J gene segments. For a sequence to be retained, a match of at least six nucleotides to both a V gene segment and a J gene segment was required. A rearrangement counted as productive if the CDR3 had no stop codons and remained in frame with V and J, and every other rearrangement counted as non-productive. Following IMGT convention, CDR3 was defined as the stretch from the second conserved V-encoded cysteine up to the conserved J-encoded phenylalanine. Sequences without an unambiguous match to a single V gene segment were excluded from the earlier analysis of about 600 of the donors. An earlier analysis of 500 to 700 of the donors classified V segments as functional when productive rearrangements were above 56.7% and as segregating when the standard deviation between donors was above 5%. A statistical classification framework was built for diagnosing cytomegalovirus status from the catalog of TCR beta chain sequences. In a later analysis, V and J genes were assigned by comparing TCR nucleotide sequences against IMGT/GENE-DB human TR gene sequences. A later analysis assigned CDR3 sequences and most-parsimonious VDJ recombination scenarios with the TCRdist pipeline. In a later analysis, each TCR beta chain was defined by its CDR3 amino acid sequence together with its V-gene family, and reads without a unique V-gene family were excluded. To address suspected cross-contamination and a sequencing artifact, a later analysis removed over 500 highly shared, low-generation-probability nucleotide sequences. In a later analysis, a clonal expansion index was calculated for each public chain from normalized within-repertoire ranks of inferred template counts. A later analysis computed generation probabilities with a VDJ recombination model fitted to out-of-frame rearrangements, and checked the results against IGoR. Hypergeometric tests were used in a later analysis to score TCR-TCR, TCR-HLA and TCR-CMV co-occurrence, with a repertoire-size bias correction applied to the TCR pairs. False discovery rates were estimated in a later analysis by permuting HLA or CMV assignments 20 times. A later analysis grouped co-occurring TCRs with DBSCAN, adding TCRdist sequence similarity when clustering within HLA-allele-positive subsets. For co-occurrence clustering, repertoires with fewer than 30,000 or more than 120,000 public chains were excluded, along with about five repertoires with anomalous nucleotide sharing. The immuneACCESS repertoire file appears here via TCRdb, limited to in-frame rearrangements. These files lack a portion of the clones; in checked studies, under half of the deficit traces to unresolved V genes, and the cause of the others is not known. V, J and clone size are taken as reported in that table, and D and trimming were inferred from the DNA itself. The sample profile shows hundreds of thousands of clones; about three quarters of them were found once. In total, the top ten clones hold less than 3.5% of the sample.

In total, 600 or so healthy bone marrow donors made up the cohort. At the time of sampling, every cohort member was nominally healthy, though immune exposures that went unrecorded were likely present. The donor tested CMV seropositive, placing the donor among the roughly 300 seropositive members of the cohort. A peripheral blood sample was provided by each donor, and peripheral blood mononuclear cells were used for TCR beta sequencing. Genomic DNA extraction from the blood cell samples was performed with the Qiagen DNeasy Blood Extraction Kit. To note about this clone: Its antigen has not been determined. Within one base of it there is no much larger clone, and no base qualities were kept.

On the study overall, not on this receptor specifically: At a false discovery rate of 0.05, a later analysis linked roughly 17,000 TCR beta sequences to specific HLA alleles. According to a later analysis, most CMV-associated TCR beta chains appeared to be HLA-restricted, and the HLA associations seemed to be driven largely by CMV exposure. For the cohort, immune exposure information was limited to CMV serostatus. In a later genetic analysis, fewer N-insertions in productive TCRs were reported among donors in an Asian-associated ancestry cluster than the approximately 670-donor mean. An earlier analysis of some 590 of the donors showed that most TCR beta V segments appeared in productive rearrangements either about 87% or about 30% of the time, which broadly matched IMGT annotations. Correlated functional status among segregating V segments might reflect linkage disequilibrium, but an unknown experimental factor could not be ruled out. Because some donors lacked HLA typing at each locus, the association tests relied only on the typed subset. Only TCR beta chains were sequenced in this cohort, and the absence of alpha or paired-chain data limited detectable features. It was suggested by the authors that the approach could potentially be generalized to other disease states and immunological phenotypes. A later analysis found that TCR association rates varied across HLA loci, with DRB1 alleles showing the most associated TCRs and HLA-C alleles the fewest. In a later analysis, HLA-associated TCR beta chains showed more clonal expansion and lower generation probabilities than non-associated chains that were equally common. Because the 87-base-pair reads could not distinguish some IMGT-functional V segments, including TRBV6-2 and TRBV6-3, those segments were excluded. The study listed 150 to 200 TCR beta chains as associated with cytomegalovirus. In a later analysis, several top co-occurrence clusters were reported to appear linked to parvovirus B19, influenza, CMV and Epstein-Barr virus. Most TCR sequences were observed very rarely across donors, whereas some public TCRs were present in many individuals. Three of the identified cytomegalovirus-associated TCR beta chains were confirmed in vitro to be specific for cytomegalovirus antigens. The sequencing pipeline was judged likely to have produced a cluster of highly shared sequence variants as a technical artifact. A further reported finding was that TCR beta sequences accurately predicted the HLA-A and HLA-B alleles for most subjects in the first cohort. Because counts were too low, seventeen rarely observed V segments, including chromosome 9 orphons, were excluded from the earlier analysis of a few hundred of the donors. Presence/absence analyses assumed roughly uniform sequencing depth across donors, an assumption that may not hold. In both the original and validation cohorts, the classifier was reported to diagnose cytomegalovirus status with high specificity and sensitivity. When HLA alleles, especially DR and DQ, strongly co-occurred, attributing TCR associations to individual alleles was difficult. In a later genetic analysis, a missense DCLRE1C variant was associated with V-gene and J-gene trimming of TCR beta chains, and the association was replicated in an independent cohort.

Via the germline V gene, CDR1 is ENHRY and CDR2 SYGVKD. From the cysteine up to the phenylalanine, the CDR3 has a length of 17 residues. Just the 51-base CDR3 DNA is kept, in frame starting at base 1. The junction shows trimming of 3 bases on V and 5 bases on J, plus 19 bases between the germline ends. This chain is built from TRBV10-3 and TRBJ2-2; tentative D gene TRBD2, with 7 bases matching. The clonotype comes from a woman aged 55-75 years in good health and CMV-seropositive. Specimen: PBMCs. The CDR3 corresponds to CAISDTTRGGGTGELFF. The base sequence is TGTGCCATCAGTGACACGACGAGGGGGGGCGGGACCGGGGAGCTGTTTTTT.